One sample yielded the 10 T cell receptor beta chains listed below, sequenced in a study of technical replicates of blood from a few donors. TCRdb keeps only in-frame clones here, not all; method: immunoSEQ multiplex PCR. The data show approximately 65,000 clones, roughly 86% seen once. Material for sequencing was PBMCs. The receptors here all came from a human donor in good health. Some clones in this sample may be carry-over from other donors' samples.

This clone was observed a few times. The chain uses TRBV10-3 and TRBJ1-4; no reliable D call. Germline CDR1 is ENHRY and CDR2 is SYGVKD. Deletions cut 3 bases from V and 8 bases from J, with 7 bases between. The CDR3 length is 12 residues. The chain's CDR3 is CAISDGPEKLFF. CDR3 bases: TGTGCCATCAGTGATGGCCCCGAAAAACTGTTTTTT.

This rearrangement joins TRBV11-1 to TRBJ2-5, with TRBD1 identical over 12 bases. This CDR3 has 15 residues. Germline-derived CDR1 and CDR2 are SGHAT and FQDESV (reference sequence). V lost 5 bases and J lost 5; bases outside the gene matches: 6. This CDR3 is CASSPGTGGAETQYF. CDR3 nucleotides: TGTGCCAGCAGCCCCGGGACAGGGGGCGCGGAGACCCAGTACTTC.

This sequence joins TRBV7-2 and TRBJ1-4; a possible D gene is TRBD1 (6 bases). The CDR3 has 15 residues. Trimming removed 5 bases from V and 2 bases from J, with 12 bases in between. Germline-derived CDR1 and CDR2 are SGHTA and FQGNSA. CDR3 in DNA: TGTGCCAGCAGCCCCAGGGGAGTCACTAATGAAAAACTGTTTTTT. Amino acid sequence: CASSPRGVTNEKLFF.

The chain carries TRBV7-2 and TRBJ2-1; D remains ambiguous. The CDR3 has 18 amino acids. Trimming took off 1 base at V and 2 bases at J, with 18 bases between the two ends. Germline loops: CDR1 SGHTA, CDR2 FQGNSA. The CDR3 region has the DNA TGTGCCAGCAGCTTAGGAGTTCCGGTAAAGCAAACCTACAATGAGCAGTTCTTC. Translated: CASSLGVPVKQTYNEQFF.

The chain uses TRBV10-3 and TRBJ1-1, with 7 bases matching TRBD1. Looked up from germline, CDR1 is ENHRY and CDR2 is SYGVKD. The V segment lost 2 bases and the J segment 4 bases; nucleotides outside the gene matches: 13. This CDR3 is 17 amino acids long. The CDR3 DNA sequence: TGTGCCATCAGTGAGGGCCCATTTACAGGGGCCGGCACTGAAGCTTTCTTT. Amino acid sequence: CAISEGPFTGAGTEAFF.

The chain combines TRBV7-3 with TRBJ2-1, with 10 bases aligning to TRBD2. V gave up 0 bases and J gave up 7 bases; unmatched junction bases: 12. Germline CDR1 reads SGHTA; CDR2 reads FQGTGA. CDR3 length: 18 residues. The chain's CDR3 is CASSLTGQREGSGNEQFF. CDR3 coding DNA: TGTGCCAGCAGCTTAACGGGTCAGCGGGAGGGCTCGGGAAATGAGCAGTTCTTC.

The genes are TRBV9 and TRBJ1-5; D possibly corresponds to TRBD1 (5 bases). V lost 2 bases and J 5 bases, leaving 14 bases between the germline ends. Looked up from germline, CDR1 is SGDLS and CDR2 is YYNGEE. The CDR3 loop spans 15 amino acids. CDR3 loop: CASSVRDRVDQPQHF. The CDR3, as DNA: TGTGCCAGCAGCGTCAGGGATCGGGTTGATCAGCCCCAGCATTTT.

The genes are TRBV10-3 and TRBJ2-3; D is possibly TRBD2 (6 bases). Trimming left V 8 bases short and J 9 bases short, with 15 bases between. Germline V gene lookup returns CDR1 ENHRY and CDR2 SYGVKD. This CDR3 comprises 12 residues. The CDR3 DNA reads TGTGCCATCGGAAGTGGGGGGACCACGCAGTATTTT. Translation gives CAIGSGGTTQYF.

A remark on this clone: Other nucleotide sequences from this sample produce the same CDR3. The chain uses TRBV4-3 and TRBJ2-5, with 7 bases matching TRBD2. Germline CDR1 is LGHNA and CDR2 is YSLEER. CDR3 length: 15 residues. V was pared by 0 bases and J by 4 bases, with 5 bases of the junction left unmatched. This CDR3 is CASSQDFGRLETQYF. CDR3 DNA sequence: TGCGCCAGCAGCCAAGATTTCGGGAGGTTAGAGACCCAGTACTTC.

This chain joins TRBV23-1 and TRBJ2-5; tentative D call: TRBD1 (7 bases). TRBV23-1 belongs to the ORF category, with a function that is uncertain. Trimming left V 10 bases short and J 5 bases short, with 23 bases between. The CDR3 totals 15 residues. The CDR3 nucleotides are TGCGCCACCAACCGTACAGGGGAGGTATTGGAGACCCAGTACTTC. This gives the protein CATNRTGEVLETQYF.